What follows are 5 T cell receptor beta chains derived from one specimen sequenced in a study of T cells in Graves' hyperthyroidism and ophthalmopathy. TCR beta CDR3 regions were amplified from RNA transcripts. The HTBI primer set drove a first-round RT-PCR of the TCR CDR3. TCRdb called the multiplex PCR reads again in MiXCR, with one record for every CDR3 protein. The data contain fewer than 650,000 distinct CDR3 sequences, 14% to 15% of them singletons. The sample consisted of blood. The receptor set was obtained from a woman between 40 and 50 years old with Graves' ophthalmopathy.

This clonotype was seen many times. The rearrangement uses TRBV19 and TRBJ1-1; a weak D match, TRBD1 (5 bases). V was pared by 5 bases and J by 7 bases, with 17 bases between. There are 14 residues in the CDR3. The germline V gene has CDR1 LNHDA and CDR2 SQIVND (reference sequence). The CDR3 region is CASSRSGILDEAFF. The CDR3 DNA reads TGTGCCAGTAGTCGATCAGGGATCCTGGATGAAGCTTTCTTT. Complete variable domain (other parts from reference TRBV19 and TRBJ1-1): DGGITQSPKYLFRKEGQNVTLSCEQNLNHDAMYWYRQDPGQGLRLIYYSQIVNDFQKGDIAEGYSVSREKKESFPLTVTSAQKNPTAFYLCASSRSGILDEAFFGQGTRLTVV.

This clonotype has a count of ten or more. The CDR3 DNA sequence: TGTGCCAGCACCTGGACAGCCCGTATCAACGAGCAGTACTTC. Protein: CASTWTARINEQYF. This chain links TRBV12-3 or TRBV12-4 with TRBJ2-7; tentative D call: TRBD1 (6 bases). This CDR3 comprises 14 residues. Trimming pared 7 bases from V and 5 bases from J, leaving 18 bases between.

This clonotype was recorded many times. The V gene is TRBV29-1, the J gene TRBJ2-7, with D maybe TRBD2 (6 bases). The V gene's germline CDR1 is SQVTM and CDR2 ANQGSEA. The CDR3 sequence is 12 residues long. Trimming took 5 bases from V and 4 from J, leaving 12 bases between them. CDR3 DNA sequence: TGCAGCGTTCGCGTGGAGGGGTACGAGCAGTACTTC. Translation gives CSVRVEGYEQYF.

This clonotype has ten or more counts. As DNA, the CDR3 is TGTGCCACCAAGTCCAACCGTGGGACCTACGAGCAGTACTTC. Amino acids: CATKSNRGTYEQYF. V gene TRBV15 combines with J gene TRBJ2-7; D uncertain. From germline, CDR1 is LNHNV and CDR2 YYDKDF (reference sequence). The CDR3 has 14 amino acids. The V and J ends lost 7 bases and 2 bases respectively, with 15 bases between them.

This clonotype was observed at least ten times. The chain uses TRBV30 and TRBJ2-7; D gene ambiguous. The CDR3 length is 11 residues. Germline lookup yields CDR1 GTSNPN and CDR2 SVGIG (reference sequence). V dropped 2 bases and J dropped 3 bases, with 5 bases sitting between them. In nucleotides, the CDR3 is TGTGCCTGGAGTCGAATCTACGAGCAGTACTTC. Translating gives CAWSRIYEQYF.